This T cell receptor beta chain was identified during a study of cytomegalovirus exposure and HLA in healthy donors. Study findings and constraints: Some public TCRs appeared in many individuals, while most sequences were rare. First-cohort TCR clusters were later found to tend to co-occur in the 120 validation repertoires. Cytomegalovirus-associated TCR beta chains were listed, numbering around 150.

Details on this clone: The target antigen is unknown.

CDR1 SEHNR and CDR2 FQNEAQ come from the germline V gene (reference sequence). V was shortened by 11 bases and J by 5 bases, with 4 bases between the two germline ends. The CDR3 consists of 9 residues. Clones were read by immunoSEQ multiplex PCR, and TCRdb kept only the in-frame ones, dropping some. The sample shows 100,000 to 150,000 clones, about 87% of them seen only once. The receptor was derived from a woman younger than 35 in good health and CMV-seronegative. Sequencing was carried out using PBMCs. This chain links TRBV7-9 with TRBJ2-1; D gene unclear. CDR3 in DNA: TGTGCCGGCCACAATGAGCAGTTCTTC. Translated, it gives CAGHNEQFF.